Each of the 10 T cell receptor beta chains below was sequenced from the same sample in a study of metastatic and nonmetastatic thyroid tumors. No treatment had been given to any patient before thyroid surgery. TCRdb re-clonotyped the PCR reads via MiXCR. The sample carries about 23,000 clones, about 30% recorded once. Sequencing input: tumor tissue. All receptors come from a female donor with papillary thyroid cancer or a benign thyroid nodule (not recorded which). Some clones in this sample may be carry-over from other donors' samples.

This clone showed up many times. The rearrangement uses TRBV5-6 and TRBJ1-3; 7 bases align to TRBD1. CDR1 is SGHDT, CDR2 YYEEEE, per germline. V lost 3 bases to trimming and J lost 0 bases; unmatched junction nucleotides: 6. The CDR3 loop spans 16 amino acids. CDR3 protein: CASSSPGGLSGNTIYF. The CDR3 DNA reads TGTGCCAGCAGCTCCCCAGGGGGGCTCTCTGGAAACACCATATATTTT.

The chain joins TRBV11-2 to TRBJ2-3; D is undetermined. This CDR3 comprises 14 residues. V lost 0 bases and J lost 3, with 7 bases in between. Germline CDR1 SGHAT, CDR2 FQNNGV. The CDR3 coding sequence is TGTGCCAGCAGCTTAGACCCCGGTACAGATACGCAGTATTTT. As protein: CASSLDPGTDTQYF. Full variable domain (missing parts from reference TRBV11-2 and TRBJ2-3): EAGVAQSPRYKIIEKRQSVAFWCNPISGHATLYWYQQILGQGPKLLIQFQNNGVVDDSQLPKDRFSAERLKGVDSTLKIQPAKLEDSAVYLCASSLDPGTDTQYFGPGTRLTVL.

By share of the sample, this clone is medium-sized. The chain is built from TRBV20-1 and TRBJ2-7; 9 bases map to TRBD2. From germline, CDR1 is DFQATT and CDR2 SNEGSKA (reference sequence). This CDR3 is built from 15 residues. Trimming removed 0 bases from V and 3 bases from J; junction bases left unmatched: 6. The CDR3 DNA reads TGCAGTGCTAGAGATCCCGCGGGGGGGGTCTACGAGCAGTACTTC. Its protein is CSARDPAGGVYEQYF.

V gene TRBV20-1 combines with J gene TRBJ1-2; weak D call: TRBD1 (6 bases). Germline CDR1 DFQATT, CDR2 SNEGSKA (reference sequence). With 5 bases removed from V and 4 bases from J, the gap between germline ends came to 26 bases. This CDR3 has 17 residues. The CDR3 bases are TGCAGTGCTGAAACCGCGACAGTGCTAGGGGGTAGCTATGGCTACACCTTC. Translating it yields CSAETATVLGGSYGYTF.

The V gene is TRBV6-1, the J gene TRBJ1-3; possible D gene TRBD1, 5 bases. Germline lookup yields CDR1 MNHNS and CDR2 SASEGT. V gave up 3 bases and J gave up 2 bases, with 8 bases separating them. The CDR3 runs to 14 residues. The chain's CDR3 is CASSEQGTGNTIYF. The CDR3 DNA reads TGTGCCAGCAGTGAGCAGGGCACTGGAAACACCATATATTTT.

This clone was counted a few times. This sequence may be a read error, since a much larger clone differs from it by one base. The V and J genes are TRBV19 and TRBJ2-5, with unresolved D. CDR1 LNHDA and CDR2 SQIVND come from the germline V gene (reference sequence). The CDR3 extends over 13 amino acids. The CDR3 protein is CSSSPVVPETQYF. The CDR3 DNA reads as TGTTCCAGTAGCCCGGTAGTTCCAGAGACCCAGTACTTC.

This clone occurred many times. This chain connects TRBV11-1 to TRBJ1-1; D is uncertain. CDR3 length: 14 amino acids. The germline CDR1 and CDR2 sequences are SGHAT and FQDESV (reference sequence). The ends were cut back, 3 bases at V and 4 bases at J, with 12 bases in the middle. CDR3 in DNA: TGTGCCAGCAGCTTCGGGTCCGGGGTCACTGAAGCTTTCTTT. Encoded protein: CASSFGSGVTEAFF.

Ten or more counts support this clone. V gene TRBV2 combines with J gene TRBJ2-7, with 10 bases lining up with TRBD1. Trimming cost V 4 bases and J 4 bases; bases outside gene matches: 10. CDR1 and CDR2 (germline): SNHLY, FYNNEI. The CDR3 sequence is 16 residues long. As DNA, the CDR3 is TGTGCCAGCAGTGCGCTTGGACAGGGGGGTGGGTACGAGCAGTACTTC. Translation: CASSALGQGGGYEQYF.

About this clone: One junction end disagrees with the germline gene, perhaps due to a read error. The V gene is TRBV20-1, the J gene TRBJ2-1; 12 bases align to TRBD2. This CDR3 region has 19 residues. In germline, CDR1 is DFQATT, CDR2 SNEGSKA (reference sequence). CDR3 residues: CSAREKLAGGLTSYNEQSF. CDR3 coding DNA: TGCAGTGCTAGGGAAAAACTAGCGGGAGGACTTACTTCCTACAATGAGCAGTCCTTC.

The rearrangement joins TRBV20-1 to TRBJ1-1; D is unclear. Germline V gives CDR1 DFQATT, CDR2 SNEGSKA (reference sequence). The V and J ends lost 4 bases and 5 bases respectively, with 26 bases between them. This CDR3 region has 17 residues. The CDR3 DNA reads as TGCAGTGCTATAGATAGGAGCCCGGGAGCTTTCTCGACTGAAGCTTTCTTT. As protein: CSAIDRSPGAFSTEAFF.